This TCR beta chain was documented in a study of T cell responses to AZD1222 COVID-19 vaccine. Overall study findings and caveats: The donor cohort was predominantly white British with a female majority, and clonal diversity may have been underestimated. The repertoires were collected only after the peak T cell response.

Using immunoSEQ multiplex PCR, the repertoire was profiled, and TCRdb retains in-frame clones only, with some absent. The sample yields tens of thousands of clones, around 90% seen once. To note about this clone: Antigen unknown.

The germline CDR1 and CDR2 sequences are LGHNA and YSLEER. The CDR3 is made up of 16 amino acids. The V and J ends lost 0 bases and 4 bases respectively, with 15 bases between them. The V gene is TRBV4-3, the J gene TRBJ1-2, with D possibly being TRBD1 (5 bases). This receptor was identified in an adult in good health. The material sequenced was peripheral blood, taken on day 0 of AZD1222 vaccination. CDR3 sequence reads: CASSQDSVRQIYGYTF. The CDR3 nucleotides are TGCGCCAGCAGCCAAGATTCTGTCCGACAGATCTATGGCTACACCTTC.